A single sample gave rise to the 21 T cell receptor beta chains below, sequenced in a study of shared clonotypes between healthy human individuals. The repertoire was sequenced with immunoSEQ multiplex PCR; TCRdb's copy has only in-frame clones and lacks some. The sample has roughly 810,000 clones; about 96% are singletons. Terminally differentiated effector memory CD45RA+ cells were excluded by CCR7 positive selection of CD45RO-negative cells. Sequenced material: naive CD8+ T cells sorted from blood. The origin of the receptors is a man aged 30-40 years in good health.

This chain joins TRBV10-3 and TRBJ2-5; D unresolved. Trimming removed 6 bases from V and 2 bases from J, with 7 bases in between. Germline CDR1 is ENHRY and CDR2 is SYGVKD. This CDR3 spans 12 amino acids. For the CDR3, the DNA is TGTGCCATCAGAGGCGCACAAGAGACCCAGTACTTC. Encoded protein: CAIRGAQETQYF.

This clone came up once. The chain has TRBV5-6 and TRBJ1-4, with D unclear. Trimming pared 0 bases from V and 6 bases from J, leaving 6 bases between. This CDR3 has 13 amino acids. Looked up from germline, CDR1 is SGHDT and CDR2 is YYEEEE. CDR3 protein: CASSLGVDEKLFF. The DNA for the CDR3 is TGTGCCAGCAGCTTGGGCGTGGATGAAAAACTGTTTTTT.

V usage is TRBV4-1 and J usage is TRBJ2-5; D unresolved. Germline V gene data show CDR1 as MGHRA and CDR2 as YSYEKL. This CDR3 has 13 amino acids. The V end lost 4 bases, the J end lost 4 bases, and 10 bases lay between the germline ends. CDR3 sequence: CASSLTLPETQYF. CDR3 DNA sequence: TGCGCCAGCAGCCTGACTTTGCCAGAGACCCAGTACTTC.

Regarding this clone: Within the sample, other DNA sequences also encode this same CDR3. The chain links TRBV9 to TRBJ2-3; D is uncertain. CDR3 size: 13 residues. V was cut by 0 bases and J by 4 bases, with 6 bases left in between. Germline V gene sequence: CDR1 SGDLS, CDR2 YYNGEE. CDR3 sequence reads: CASSVGSPDTQYF. The CDR3 bases are TGTGCCAGCAGCGTAGGGTCCCCAGATACGCAGTATTTT.

CDR3 bases: TGTGCCAGCAGCGGGCGACGGGGTCTAGCGGGAGGTTCCTACAATGAGCAGTTCTTC. Translating gives CASSGRRGLAGGSYNEQFF. The V gene is TRBV13, the J gene TRBJ2-1, with 11 bases lining up with TRBD2. Germline assignment: CDR1 PRHDT and CDR2 FYEKMQ (reference sequence). This CDR3 contains 19 residues. The junction had 13 bases not matched to a gene; V was cut back by 5 bases and J by 1 base. Supplemented by reference TRBV13 and TRBJ2-1, the full variable domain reads AAGVIQSPRHLIKEKRETATLKCYPIPRHDTVYWYQQGPGQDPQFLISFYEKMQSDKGSIPDRFSAQQFSDYHSELNMSSLELGDSALYFCASSGRRGLAGGSYNEQFFGPGTRLTVL.

The chain has TRBV11-2 and TRBJ2-7; TRBD1 matches at 8 bases. Germline CDR1 and CDR2: SGHAT and FQNNGV. Trimming cost V 1 base and J 5 bases; bases outside gene matches: 7. This CDR3 comprises 15 residues. The CDR3 coding sequence is TGTGCCAGCAGCTTAGGGCCAGGGGGCAAGAACGAGCAGTACTTC. It specifies CASSLGPGGKNEQYF.

V and J are TRBV6-6 and TRBJ2-1; 7 bases agree with TRBD1. CDR3 size: 15 residues. Germline V gives CDR1 MNHNY, CDR2 SVGAGI (reference sequence). V lost 6 bases and J lost 1; bases outside the gene matches: 6. The CDR3 region has the DNA TGTGCCAGCAGCCACCTCAGGGGGTCCTACAATGAGCAGTTCTTC. Translation: CASSHLRGSYNEQFF.

A note on this clone: The same CDR3 can be traced to other DNA sequences in this sample. CDR3 loop: CASSSGHSYEQYF. The CDR3 DNA reads as TGTGCCAGCAGCTCGGGACATTCCTACGAGCAGTACTTC. The rearrangement joins TRBV5-6 to TRBJ2-7; TRBD1 might be the D (6 bases). Germline V gene data show CDR1 as SGHDT and CDR2 as YYEEEE. Trimming removed 3 bases at V and 1 base at J, with 8 bases between. This CDR3 is built from 13 residues.

The V call is TRBV30, the J call TRBJ2-5; D remains unclear. Germline V CDR1 and CDR2: GTSNPN, SVGIG (reference sequence). The CDR3 consists of 18 residues. Trimming removed 2 bases from V and 4 bases from J, with 26 bases in between. CDR3 nucleotides: TGTGCCTGGAGTTCCCCAAGGGATCCCACAATTGGGTCAGAGACCCAGTACTTC. It translates to CAWSSPRDPTIGSETQYF.

The chain links TRBV6-4 to TRBJ2-2; 7 bases are a match to TRBD1. Germline trimming cut 1 base from V and 4 bases from J; bases unmatched to any gene: 6. Per the germline V gene, CDR1 is MRHNA and CDR2 is SNTAGT. This CDR3 has 16 amino acids. The CDR3 is CASSDFPTGTTGELFF. The CDR3, as DNA: TGTGCCAGCAGTGACTTCCCGACAGGGACCACCGGGGAGCTGTTTTTT.

This rearrangement joins TRBV19 to TRBJ1-2, with D unresolved. The CDR3 loop spans 14 amino acids. Germline assignment: CDR1 LNHDA and CDR2 SQIVND (reference sequence). Trimming pared 5 bases from V and 5 bases from J, leaving 15 bases between. DNA of the CDR3: TGTGCCAGTAGTCGCGAAACGGGAAAGTATGGCTACACCTTC. Translated: CASSRETGKYGYTF. Full variable domain (rest looked up from reference TRBV19 and TRBJ1-2): DGGITQSPKYLFRKEGQNVTLSCEQNLNHDAMYWYRQDPGQGLRLIYYSQIVNDFQKGDIAEGYSVSREKKESFPLTVTSAQKNPTAFYLCASSRETGKYGYTFGSGTRLTVV.

J is TRBJ2-7 and V is TRBV5-1; D call uncertain. This CDR3 has 13 amino acids. Germline lookup yields CDR1 SGHRS and CDR2 YFSETQ. Trimming cost V 2 bases and J 3 bases, with 9 bases left between them. CDR3 DNA: TGCGCCAGCAGCTTTGGGGATTACTACGAGCAGTACTTC. It codes for CASSFGDYYEQYF.

The chain employs TRBV29-1 and TRBJ2-7; D unresolved. V gave up 6 bases and J gave up 7 bases, with 19 bases separating them. The length of the CDR3 is 13 residues. CDR1 is SQVTM, CDR2 ANQGSEA, per germline. In nucleotides, the CDR3 is TGCAGCGTACCCGGTAACAACTCCTTGGAGCAGTACTTC. It yields the protein CSVPGNNSLEQYF.

A single count supports this clone. The V and J genes are TRBV29-1 and TRBJ1-3; maybe TRBD1 (5 bases). CDR1 is SQVTM and CDR2 is ANQGSEA in the germline V gene. Deletions cut 5 bases from V and 1 base from J, with 6 bases between. CDR3 length equals 12 residues. The CDR3 loop reads CSVPGSGNTIYF. The CDR3 DNA reads as TGCAGCGTTCCAGGGTCTGGAAACACCATATATTTT.

This clone was seen a single time. This sequence joins TRBV6-5 and TRBJ1-1, with D unclear. The germline V and J ends were trimmed by 0 bases and 3 bases, with 8 bases remaining between them. There are 14 residues in the CDR3. Germline V lookup: CDR1 MNHEY, CDR2 SVGAGI. The CDR3 DNA reads TGTGCCAGCAGTTACTCGTCAGTCTACACTGAAGCTTTCTTT. Protein product: CASSYSSVYTEAFF.

This clone was recorded a few times. The CDR3 bases are TGTGCCAGCAGCGTAGACCCCAGCGGGAGGTCTAAGTTCTGTCGGTTGACCCAGTACTTC. Protein product: CASSVDPSGRSKFCRLTQYF. This sequence joins TRBV13 and TRBJ2-5; 9 nucleotides match TRBD2. The CDR3 loop spans 20 amino acids. Germline lookup yields CDR1 PRHDT and CDR2 FYEKMQ (reference sequence). V trimming: 5 bases; J trimming: 7 bases; junction bases outside the gene matches: 26.

V and J are TRBV7-9 and TRBJ1-2; no reliable D call. The CDR3 contains 16 residues. Germline V gives CDR1 SEHNR, CDR2 FQNEAQ (reference sequence). V lost 5 bases and J 6 bases, leaving 22 bases between the germline ends. In DNA form, the CDR3 reads TGTGCCAGCAGCCGTGGTTTGGGCAGGAGGTTAGATGGCTACACCTTC. Encoded protein: CASSRGLGRRLDGYTF.

V gene TRBV14 combines with J gene TRBJ2-7; tentative D call: TRBD1 (6 bases). Trimming took 2 bases from V and 5 from J, leaving 22 bases between them. The CDR3 consists of 17 residues. In germline, CDR1 is SGHDN, CDR2 FVKESK. CDR3 in amino acids: CASSQSVAQGEINEQYF. The CDR3 nucleotides are TGTGCCAGCAGCCAATCTGTAGCACAGGGCGAAATCAACGAGCAGTACTTC.

The chain employs TRBV19 and TRBJ2-1; perhaps TRBD2 as D (5 bases). The CDR3 loop spans 15 amino acids. V lost 3 bases, J lost 6 bases, and 15 bases lay in between. Germline CDR1 and CDR2: LNHDA and SQIVND (reference sequence). CDR3 DNA sequence: TGTGCCAGTAGTATCGGGGTCCCAGGACTCAATGAGCAGTTCTTC. Translating gives CASSIGVPGLNEQFF.

This sequence joins TRBV19 and TRBJ2-1; 8 bases fit TRBD1. The trim removed 5 bases at V and 8 bases at J, leaving 8 bases unmatched. The length of the CDR3 is 14 residues. The germline gives CDR1 LNHDA, CDR2 SQIVND (reference sequence). The CDR3, as DNA: TGTGCCAGTAGTGAAAGGACAGGGATCGATGAGCAGTTCTTC. It encodes CASSERTGIDEQFF.

A remark on this clone: The same CDR3 also results from other DNA sequences found in this sample. The CDR3 bases are TGTGCCAGCAGCTTTAGACAGGGGAGCACAGATACGCAGTATTTT. Translated: CASSFRQGSTDTQYF. The J gene is TRBJ2-3, the V gene TRBV9, with 8 bases identical to TRBD1. V trimming: 4 bases; J trimming: 0 bases; junction bases outside the gene matches: 4. CDR1 is SGDLS and CDR2 is YYNGEE in the germline V gene. The CDR3 covers 15 residues.